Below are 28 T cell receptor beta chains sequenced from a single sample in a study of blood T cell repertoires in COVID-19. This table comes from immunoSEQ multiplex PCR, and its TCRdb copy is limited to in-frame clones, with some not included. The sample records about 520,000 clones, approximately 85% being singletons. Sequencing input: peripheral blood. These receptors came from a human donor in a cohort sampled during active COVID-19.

The CDR3 DNA reads TGTGCCAGCAGCTCTAGGACAGCCAACTATGGCTACACCTTC. It translates to CASSSRTANYGYTF. The rearrangement uses TRBV3-1 (or the pseudogene TRBV3-2) and TRBJ1-2; TRBD1 might be the D (6 bases). The V gene lost 5 bases and the J gene lost 2 bases, with 12 bases spanning the gap. The length of the CDR3 is 14 residues. Per germline, CDR1 LGHDT and CDR2 YNNKEL (reference sequence).

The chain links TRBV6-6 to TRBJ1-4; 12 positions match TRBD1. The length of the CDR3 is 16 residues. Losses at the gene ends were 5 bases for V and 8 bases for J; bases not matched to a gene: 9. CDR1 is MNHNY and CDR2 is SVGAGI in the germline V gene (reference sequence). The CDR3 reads CASSPGQGAFREKLFF. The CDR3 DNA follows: TGTGCCAGCAGTCCGGGACAGGGGGCGTTTCGGGAAAAACTGTTTTTT.

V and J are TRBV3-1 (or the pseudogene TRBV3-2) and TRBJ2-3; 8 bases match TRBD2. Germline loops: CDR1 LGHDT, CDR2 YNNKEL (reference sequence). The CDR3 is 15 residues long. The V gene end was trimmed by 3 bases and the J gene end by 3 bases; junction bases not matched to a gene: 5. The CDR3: CASSHTGLETDTQYF. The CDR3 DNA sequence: TGTGCCAGCAGCCACACGGGACTAGAGACAGATACGCAGTATTTT.

DNA of the CDR3: TGCGCCAGCAGTGACTCGGGGGGGAACACTGAAGCTTTCTTT. Its protein is CASSDSGGNTEAFF. The chain links TRBV10-1 to TRBJ1-1, with D possibly matching TRBD1 (5 bases). The CDR3 spans 14 residues. Germline assignment: CDR1 WNHNN and CDR2 SYGVQD (reference sequence). The ends were cut back, 3 bases at V and 1 base at J, with 9 bases in the middle.

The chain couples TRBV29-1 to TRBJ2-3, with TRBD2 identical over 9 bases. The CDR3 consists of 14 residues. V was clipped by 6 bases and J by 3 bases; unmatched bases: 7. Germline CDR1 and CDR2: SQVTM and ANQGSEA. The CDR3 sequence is CSVLAGVRTDTQYF. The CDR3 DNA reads TGCAGCGTATTAGCGGGAGTACGGACAGATACGCAGTATTTT.

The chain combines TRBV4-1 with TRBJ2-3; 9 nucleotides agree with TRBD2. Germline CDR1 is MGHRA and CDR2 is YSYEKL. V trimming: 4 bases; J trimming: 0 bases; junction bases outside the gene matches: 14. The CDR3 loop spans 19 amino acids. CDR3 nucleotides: TGCGCCAGCAGCCTTAGTCGGCTAGCGGGAATAGCAAGCACAGATACGCAGTATTTT. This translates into CASSLSRLAGIASTDTQYF.

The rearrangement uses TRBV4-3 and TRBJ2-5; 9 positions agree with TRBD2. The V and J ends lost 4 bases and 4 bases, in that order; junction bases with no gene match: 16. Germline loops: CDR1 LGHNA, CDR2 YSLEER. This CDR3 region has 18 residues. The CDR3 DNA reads TGCGCCAGCAGCCCTCTCCGGGATAGCGGGAGTAAAGGAGAGACCCAGTACTTC. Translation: CASSPLRDSGSKGETQYF.

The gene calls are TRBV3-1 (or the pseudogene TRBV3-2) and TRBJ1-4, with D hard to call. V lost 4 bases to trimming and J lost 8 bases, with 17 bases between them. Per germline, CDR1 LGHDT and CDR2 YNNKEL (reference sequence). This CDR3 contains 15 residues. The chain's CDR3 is CASSLLLGGGEKLFF. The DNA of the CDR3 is TGTGCCAGCAGCCTACTCCTCGGAGGCGGAGAAAAACTGTTTTTT.

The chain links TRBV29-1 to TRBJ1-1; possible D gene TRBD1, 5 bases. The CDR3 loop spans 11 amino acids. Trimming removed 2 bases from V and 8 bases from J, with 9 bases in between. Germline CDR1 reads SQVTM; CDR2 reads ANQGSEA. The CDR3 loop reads CSVESGHEAFF. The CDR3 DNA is TGCAGCGTTGAAAGTGGACACGAAGCTTTCTTT.

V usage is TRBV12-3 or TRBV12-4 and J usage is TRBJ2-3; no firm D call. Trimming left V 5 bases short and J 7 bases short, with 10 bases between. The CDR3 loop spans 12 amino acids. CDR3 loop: CASSPRGNTQYF. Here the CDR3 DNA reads TGTGCCAGCAGTCCTCGAGGAAATACGCAGTATTTT.

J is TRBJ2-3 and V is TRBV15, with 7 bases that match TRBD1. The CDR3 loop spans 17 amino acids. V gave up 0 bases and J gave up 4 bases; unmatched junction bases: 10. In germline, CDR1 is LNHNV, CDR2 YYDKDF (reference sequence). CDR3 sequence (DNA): TGTGCCACCAGCAGAGATGGGGCGACAGGGTTTGCAGATACGCAGTATTTT. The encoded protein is CATSRDGATGFADTQYF.

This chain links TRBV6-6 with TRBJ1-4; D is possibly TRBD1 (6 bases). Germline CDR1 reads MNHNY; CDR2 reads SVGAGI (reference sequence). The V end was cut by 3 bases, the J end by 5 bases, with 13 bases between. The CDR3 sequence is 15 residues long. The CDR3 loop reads CASSYYTGGNEKLFF. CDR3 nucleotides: TGTGCCAGCAGTTATTATACTGGGGGCAATGAAAAACTGTTTTTT.

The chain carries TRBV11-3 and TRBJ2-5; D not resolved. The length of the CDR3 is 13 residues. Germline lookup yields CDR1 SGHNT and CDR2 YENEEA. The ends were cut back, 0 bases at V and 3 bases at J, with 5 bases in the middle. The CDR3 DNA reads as TGTGCCAGCAGCTTAGACCCTGAAGAGACCCAGTACTTC. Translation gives CASSLDPEETQYF.

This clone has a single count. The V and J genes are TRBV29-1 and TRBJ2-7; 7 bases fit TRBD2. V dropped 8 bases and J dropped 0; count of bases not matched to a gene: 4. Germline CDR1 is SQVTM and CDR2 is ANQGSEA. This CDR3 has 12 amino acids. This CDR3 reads CSFTSASYEQYF. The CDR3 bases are TGCAGCTTCACTAGCGCCTCCTACGAGCAGTACTTC.

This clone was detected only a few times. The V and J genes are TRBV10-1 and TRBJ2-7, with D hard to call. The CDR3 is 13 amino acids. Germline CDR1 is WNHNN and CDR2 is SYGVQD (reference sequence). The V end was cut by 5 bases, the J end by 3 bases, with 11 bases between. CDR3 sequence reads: CASSKLIYYEQYF. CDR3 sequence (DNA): TGCGCCAGCAGTAAACTTATATACTACGAGCAGTACTTC.

CDR3 amino acids: CASSLGLATNEQFF. The CDR3 DNA is TGTGCCAGCAGCTTGGGACTAGCAACCAATGAGCAGTTCTTC. This chain links TRBV7-3 with TRBJ2-1, with TRBD2 identical over 9 bases. Germline V lookup: CDR1 SGHTA, CDR2 FQGTGA. The CDR3 is 14 residues long. V gave up 3 bases and J gave up 6 bases; unmatched junction bases: 3.

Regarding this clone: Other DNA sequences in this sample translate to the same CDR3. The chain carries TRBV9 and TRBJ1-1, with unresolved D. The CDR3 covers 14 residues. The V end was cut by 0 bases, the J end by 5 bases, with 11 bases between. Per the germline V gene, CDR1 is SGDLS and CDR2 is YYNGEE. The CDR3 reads CASSVDRVATEAFF. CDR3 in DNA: TGTGCCAGCAGCGTAGATCGGGTGGCGACTGAAGCTTTCTTT. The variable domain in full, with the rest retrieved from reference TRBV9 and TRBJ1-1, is DSGVTQTPKHLITATGQRVTLRCSPRSGDLSVYWYQQSLDQGLQFLIQYYNGEERAKGNILERFSAQQFPDLHSELNLSSLELGDSALYFCASSVDRVATEAFFGQGTRLTVV.

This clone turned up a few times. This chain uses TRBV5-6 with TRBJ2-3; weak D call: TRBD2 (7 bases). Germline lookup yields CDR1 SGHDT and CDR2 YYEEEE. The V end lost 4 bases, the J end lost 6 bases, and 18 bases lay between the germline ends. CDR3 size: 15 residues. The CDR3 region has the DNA TGTGCCAGCAGCAACAGGGCGGGGGTGGGCGATACGCAGTATTTT. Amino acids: CASSNRAGVGDTQYF.

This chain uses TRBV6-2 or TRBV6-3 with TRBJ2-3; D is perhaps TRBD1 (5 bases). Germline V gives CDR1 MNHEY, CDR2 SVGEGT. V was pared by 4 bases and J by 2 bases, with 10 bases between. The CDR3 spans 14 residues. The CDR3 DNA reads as TGTGCCAGCAGTTGGGGCAGTTCCACAGATACGCAGTATTTT. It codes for CASSWGSSTDTQYF.

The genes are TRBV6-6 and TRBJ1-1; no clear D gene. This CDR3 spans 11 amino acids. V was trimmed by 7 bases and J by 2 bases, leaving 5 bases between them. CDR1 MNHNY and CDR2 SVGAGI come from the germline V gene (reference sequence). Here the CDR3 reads CASKINTEAFF. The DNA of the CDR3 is TGTGCCAGCAAAATAAACACTGAAGCTTTCTTT.

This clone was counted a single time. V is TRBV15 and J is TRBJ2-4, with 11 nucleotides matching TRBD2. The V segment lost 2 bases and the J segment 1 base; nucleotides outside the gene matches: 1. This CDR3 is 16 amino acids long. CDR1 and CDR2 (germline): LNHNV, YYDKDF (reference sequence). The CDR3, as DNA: TGTGCCACCAGCAGATGGACTAGCGGGGCCAAAAACATTCAGTACTTC. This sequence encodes CATSRWTSGAKNIQYF.

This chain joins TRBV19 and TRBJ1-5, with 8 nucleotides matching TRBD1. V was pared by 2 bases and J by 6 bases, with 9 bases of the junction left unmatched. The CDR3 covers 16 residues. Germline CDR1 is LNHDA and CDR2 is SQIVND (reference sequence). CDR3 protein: CASSISGQGARQPQHF. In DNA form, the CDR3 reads TGTGCCAGTAGTATATCCGGCCAGGGGGCGCGTCAGCCCCAGCATTTT.

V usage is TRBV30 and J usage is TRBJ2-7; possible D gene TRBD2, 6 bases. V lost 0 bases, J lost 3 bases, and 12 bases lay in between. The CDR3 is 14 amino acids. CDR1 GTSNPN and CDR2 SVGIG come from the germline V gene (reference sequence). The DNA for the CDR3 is TGTGCCTGGAGTGTACCGGGACTGATCTACGAGCAGTACTTC. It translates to CAWSVPGLIYEQYF. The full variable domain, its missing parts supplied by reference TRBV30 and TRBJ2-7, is SQTIHQWPATLVQPVGSPLSLECTVEGTSNPNLYWYRQAAGRGLQLLFYSVGIGQISSEVPQNLSASRPQDRQFILSSKKLLLSDSGFYLCAWSVPGLIYEQYFGPGTRLTVT.

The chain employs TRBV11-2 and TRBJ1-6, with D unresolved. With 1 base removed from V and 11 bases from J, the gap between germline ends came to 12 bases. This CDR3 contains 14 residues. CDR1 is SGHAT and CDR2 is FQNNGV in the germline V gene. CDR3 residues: CASSLVGHSAPLHF. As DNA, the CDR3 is TGTGCCAGCAGCTTAGTCGGCCATAGCGCACCCCTCCACTTT.

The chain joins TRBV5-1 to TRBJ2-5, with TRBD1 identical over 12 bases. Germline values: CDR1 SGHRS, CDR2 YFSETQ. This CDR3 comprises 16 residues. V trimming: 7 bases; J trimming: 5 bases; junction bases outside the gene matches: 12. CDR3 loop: CASAEGTGGRGETQYF. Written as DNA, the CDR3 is TGCGCCAGCGCGGAGGGGACAGGGGGCCGAGGGGAGACCCAGTACTTC.

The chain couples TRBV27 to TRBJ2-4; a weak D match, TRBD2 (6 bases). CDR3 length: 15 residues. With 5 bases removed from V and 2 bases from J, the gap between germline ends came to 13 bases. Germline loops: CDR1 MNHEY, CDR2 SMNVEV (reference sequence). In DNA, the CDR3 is TGTGCCAGCAGTCGAAGGGAGGCATCCAAAAACATTCAGTACTTC. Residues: CASSRREASKNIQYF.

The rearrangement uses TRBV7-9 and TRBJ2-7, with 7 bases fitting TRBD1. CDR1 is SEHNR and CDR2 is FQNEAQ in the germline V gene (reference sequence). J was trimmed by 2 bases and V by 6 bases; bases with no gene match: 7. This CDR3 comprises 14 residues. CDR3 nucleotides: TGTGCCAGCAGACCCGACAGGGTCCCCTACGAGCAGTACTTC. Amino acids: CASRPDRVPYEQYF. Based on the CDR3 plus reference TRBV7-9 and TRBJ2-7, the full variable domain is DTGVSQNPRHKITKRGQNVTFRCDPISEHNRLYWYRQTLGQGPEFLTYFQNEAQLEKSRLLSDRFSAERPKGSFSTLEIQRTEQGDSAMYLCASRPDRVPYEQYFGPGTRLTVT.

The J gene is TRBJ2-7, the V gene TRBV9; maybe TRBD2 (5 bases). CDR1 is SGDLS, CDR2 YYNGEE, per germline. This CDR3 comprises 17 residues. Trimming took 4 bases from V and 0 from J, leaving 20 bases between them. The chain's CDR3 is CASSPRGSSGSSYEQYF. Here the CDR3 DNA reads TGTGCCAGCAGCCCCAGAGGGAGCAGCGGAAGCTCCTACGAGCAGTACTTC.